Sequencing of this TCR beta chain was carried out in a study of identical twins. This clonotype was observed at least ten times. The germline V and J ends were trimmed by 7 bases and 5 bases, with 14 bases remaining between them. The germline gives CDR1 DFQATT, CDR2 SNEGSKA (reference sequence). This CDR3 spans 12 amino acids. TCRdb re-analysed the 5' RACE reads in MiXCR, keeping a single row per CDR3 protein. The sample consists of around 200,000 distinct CDR3 sequences, roughly 9.4% of them appearing once. This clonotype was sampled from a woman aged 18-35 years in good health. The gene calls are TRBV20-1 and TRBJ1-2; D is unclear. Sequencing was performed on memory (CD45RO+) T cells sorted from blood. For the CDR3, the DNA is TGCAGTGTATCCTCGAGAGTATATGGCTACACCTTC. Translation: CSVSSRVYGYTF.